Listed below are T cell receptor beta chains from one sample, sequenced in a study of cytomegalovirus exposure and HLA in healthy donors. This table comes from immunoSEQ multiplex PCR, and its TCRdb copy is limited to in-frame clones, with some not included. The sample lists about 77,000 clones; about 79% were seen once. Specimen: PBMCs. The receptors come from a middle-aged woman in good health and CMV-seronegative. The CDR3 runs from the conserved cysteine through the conserved F or W. Each record gives: J gene, V gene, D gene, clone size, CDR3 length, CDR3 protein, CDR3 DNA. D genes are given only for firm matches. Where a row states a size, it is once, few, many or the class of an expanded clone; other rows omit it.

J: TRBJ2-7
V: TRBV2
D: TRBD1
size: .
length: 13
CDR3: CANGQGGGYEQYF
DNA: TGTGCCAACGGACAGGGAGGAGGCTACGAGCAGTACTTC

J: TRBJ2-7
V: TRBV5-1
D: TRBD2
size: .
length: 15
CDR3: CASSLAPTSGYEQYF
DNA: TGCGCCAGCAGCTTGGCTCCGACTAGCGGCTACGAGCAGTACTTC

J: TRBJ1-2
V: TRBV5-4
D: .
size: .
length: 14
CDR3: CASRENTGNYGYTF
DNA: TGTGCCAGCAGGGAGAATACAGGGAACTATGGCTACACCTTC

J: TRBJ1-4
V: TRBV4-1
D: .
size: few
length: 16
CDR3: CASSQDQTGSNEKLFF
DNA: TGCGCCAGCAGCCAAGATCAGACAGGTTCCAATGAAAAACTGTTTTTT

J: TRBJ2-2
V: TRBV6-4
D: .
size: .
length: 15
CDR3: CASSPLAGIPGELFF
DNA: TGTGCCAGCAGTCCACTAGCTGGTATCCCCGGGGAGCTGTTTTTT

J: TRBJ1-4
V: TRBV18
D: .
size: few
length: 14
CDR3: CASSGWQGDEKLFF
DNA: TGTGCCAGCTCAGGATGGCAAGGGGATGAAAAACTGTTTTTT

J: TRBJ1-2
V: TRBV23-1
D: TRBD1
size: .
length: 14
CDR3: CALQRRDSLYGYTF
DNA: TGCGCCCTCCAACGGAGGGACAGTCTTTATGGCTACACCTTC

J: TRBJ1-5
V: TRBV18
D: .
size: few
length: 16
CDR3: CASSTGQLNSNQPQHF
DNA: TGTGCCAGCTCAACCGGACAGCTCAATAGCAATCAGCCCCAGCATTTT

J: TRBJ1-2
V: TRBV19
D: .
size: once
length: 15
CDR3: CAGSIGGATPRGYTF
DNA: TGTGCCGGTAGTATCGGTGGAGCTACTCCGCGAGGCTACACCTTC

J: TRBJ1-1
V: TRBV27
D: .
size: .
length: 13
CDR3: CASSFVSSTEAFF
DNA: TGTGCCAGCAGTTTTGTGAGTAGCACTGAAGCTTTCTTT

J: TRBJ2-1
V: TRBV7-8
D: .
size: .
length: 12
CDR3: CASSLARREQFF
DNA: TGTGCCAGCAGCTTAGCCCGGAGAGAGCAGTTCTTC

J: TRBJ2-7
V: TRBV9
D: .
size: .
length: 14
CDR3: CASSVGYRDNEQYF
DNA: TGTGCCAGCAGCGTAGGCTACAGGGATAACGAGCAGTACTTT

J: TRBJ1-5
V: TRBV28
D: .
size: .
length: 14
CDR3: CASSFLGGNQPQHF
DNA: TGTGCCAGCAGTTTCCTAGGCGGCAATCAGCCCCAGCATTTT

J: TRBJ1-2
V: TRBV7-2
D: TRBD1
size: .
length: 14
CDR3: CASSFGQGVNGYTF
DNA: TGTGCCAGCAGCTTCGGACAGGGGGTGAATGGCTACACCTTC

J: TRBJ2-1
V: TRBV6-4
D: .
size: few
length: 12
CDR3: CASSSGNWEQFF
DNA: TGTGCCAGCAGTTCAGGGAACTGGGAGCAGTTCTTC

J: TRBJ2-2
V: TRBV19
D: .
size: .
length: 14
CDR3: CASSRNPGSGELFF
DNA: TGTGCCAGTAGTAGGAACCCCGGGTCCGGGGAGCTGTTTTTT

J: TRBJ2-3
V: TRBV11-2
D: TRBD2
size: .
length: 15
CDR3: CASSLLASGSDTQYF
DNA: TGTGCCAGCAGCCTCCTGGCTAGCGGCTCAGATACGCAGTATTTT

J: TRBJ1-1
V: TRBV29-1
D: .
size: .
length: 14
CDR3: CSVAPVLWNTEAFF
DNA: TGCAGCGTTGCCCCGGTCCTTTGGAACACTGAAGCTTTCTTT

J: TRBJ2-3
V: TRBV10-3
D: TRBD2
size: .
length: 15
CDR3: CAIRATSGSTDTQYF
DNA: TGTGCCATCAGGGCTACTAGCGGTAGCACAGATACGCAGTATTTT

J: TRBJ1-2
V: TRBV6-6
D: TRBD1
size: few
length: 14
CDR3: CASSYSGGSYGYTF
DNA: TGTGCCAGCAGTTACTCAGGGGGCTCCTATGGCTACACCTTC

J: TRBJ1-4
V: TRBV7-9
D: .
size: .
length: 15
CDR3: CASSLARQTNEKLFF
DNA: TGTGCCAGCAGCTTAGCGCGGCAGACTAATGAAAAACTGTTTTTT

J: TRBJ2-1
V: TRBV27
D: TRBD2
size: .
length: 14
CDR3: CASRLAGVTDEQFF
DNA: TGTGCCAGTCGACTAGCGGGAGTTACCGATGAGCAGTTCTTC

J: TRBJ2-1
V: TRBV9
D: .
size: once
length: 15
CDR3: CASSVGIGSYNEQFF
DNA: TGTGCCAGCAGCGTAGGTATCGGCTCCTACAATGAGCAGTTCTTC

J: TRBJ2-3
V: TRBV5-1
D: .
size: .
length: 15
CDR3: CASSLESGHTDTQYF
DNA: TGCGCCAGCAGCTTGGAAAGCGGGCACACAGATACGCAGTATTTT

J: TRBJ1-2
V: TRBV9
D: TRBD1
size: .
length: 15
CDR3: CASSAGTGPRYGYTF
DNA: TGTGCCAGCAGCGCCGGGACAGGACCTCGATATGGCTACACCTTC

J: TRBJ1-6
V: TRBV7-8
D: .
size: .
length: 15
CDR3: CASSLGAGNETPLHF
DNA: TGTGCCAGCAGCTTAGGCGCAGGGAACGAGACACCCCTCCACTTT

J: TRBJ2-1
V: TRBV7-3
D: .
size: .
length: 15
CDR3: CASSSGFRLNNEQFF
DNA: TGTGCCAGCAGCTCGGGGTTTCGTCTTAACAATGAGCAGTTCTTC

J: TRBJ1-2
V: TRBV27
D: .
size: .
length: 14
CDR3: CASSTLTGNYGYTF
DNA: TGTGCCAGCAGTACCCTCACGGGGAATTATGGCTACACCTTC

J: TRBJ2-5
V: TRBV5-6
D: TRBD1
size: .
length: 15
CDR3: CASSLKGAGGETQYF
DNA: TGTGCCAGCAGCTTGAAGGGGGCGGGCGGCGAGACCCAGTACTTC

J: TRBJ2-5
V: TRBV14
D: .
size: .
length: 14
CDR3: CASSPGHLGETQYF
DNA: TGTGCCAGCAGCCCGGGACACCTGGGAGAGACCCAGTACTTC

J: TRBJ1-1
V: TRBV2
D: TRBD1
size: .
length: 17
CDR3: CASSEQGQFLGWSEAFF
DNA: TGTGCCAGCAGTGAACAGGGACAGTTTTTGGGTTGGTCTGAAGCTTTCTTT

J: TRBJ1-5
V: TRBV6-1
D: .
size: .
length: 18
CDR3: CASSEQGTEGGWNQPQHF
DNA: TGTGCCAGCAGTGAACAAGGGACGGAGGGAGGATGGAATCAGCCCCAGCATTTT

J: TRBJ1-4
V: TRBV18
D: TRBD1
size: .
length: 16
CDR3: CASSLGQGMVNEKLFF
DNA: TGTGCCAGCTCACTGGGACAGGGAATGGTAAATGAAAAACTGTTTTTT

J: TRBJ2-2
V: TRBV28
D: .
size: few
length: 13
CDR3: CASIRGNTGELFF
DNA: TGTGCCAGCATCCGGGGGAACACCGGGGAGCTGTTTTTT

J: TRBJ1-5
V: TRBV28
D: .
size: .
length: 14
CDR3: CASSQGSGYQPQHF
DNA: TGTGCCAGCAGCCAGGGATCTGGCTATCAGCCCCAGCATTTT

J: TRBJ1-2
V: TRBV4-2
D: .
size: once
length: 15
CDR3: CASSPPGDSHYGYTF
DNA: TGTGCCAGCAGCCCCCCTGGCGACAGCCACTATGGCTACACCTTC

J: TRBJ1-4
V: TRBV4-3
D: .
size: .
length: 15
CDR3: CASSQDGQPNEKLFF
DNA: TGCGCCAGCAGCCAAGATGGACAACCTAATGAAAAACTGTTTTTT

J: TRBJ2-1
V: TRBV11-2
D: .
size: .
length: 15
CDR3: CASSLEGSADNEQFF
DNA: TGTGCCAGCAGCTTAGAGGGTAGCGCGGATAATGAGCAGTTCTTC